A single sample gave rise to the 8 T cell receptor beta chains below, sequenced in a study of T-cell memory formation after mild COVID-19. One entry per CDR3 protein results from TCRdb running MiXCR on the 5' RACE reads. The table has under 300,000 distinct CDR3 sequences, roughly 8.2% seen once. The sequencing sample was made of PBMCs or a T cell subset sorted from them (not recorded which). The receptors were gathered from a young man who had mild COVID-19 (a few samples of this study predate the infection). Cell type and time point are not known.

In its sample, this clonotype was seen many times. The V call is TRBV5-1, the J call TRBJ2-2; tentative D call: TRBD1 (7 bases). This CDR3 has 14 residues. V was shortened by 4 bases and J by 5 bases, with 12 bases between the two germline ends. Germline CDR1 reads SGHRS; CDR2 reads YFSETQ. CDR3 bases: TGCGCCAGCAGCCCGGCAGGGGGGACCGGGGAGCTGTTTTTT. Residues: CASSPAGGTGELFF.

This clonotype was recorded many times. This rearrangement joins TRBV14 to TRBJ1-1, with a possible D match to TRBD1 (6 bases). The CDR3 runs to 14 residues. Germline loops: CDR1 SGHDN, CDR2 FVKESK. V gave up 3 bases and J gave up 6 bases, with 14 bases separating them. The CDR3 coding sequence is TGTGCCAGCAGCCAGGACAGACTACTTCCTGAAGCTTTCTTT. Residues: CASSQDRLLPEAFF.

The V call is TRBV7-2, the J call TRBJ2-3; 7 nucleotides agree with TRBD2. CDR1 and CDR2 (germline): SGHTA, FQGNSA. The CDR3 totals 15 residues. Germline trimming cut 6 bases from V and 4 bases from J; bases unmatched to any gene: 10. CDR3 in amino acids: CASRGAGTGPDTQYF. The DNA of the CDR3 is TGTGCCAGCAGGGGAGCGGGGACGGGCCCAGATACGCAGTATTTT.

The chain recombines TRBV29-1 with TRBJ2-2; a possible D gene is TRBD2 (6 bases). Trimming took 6 bases from V and 5 from J, leaving 10 bases between them. Germline loops: CDR1 SQVTM, CDR2 ANQGSEA. This CDR3 comprises 12 residues. The CDR3 DNA sequence: TGCAGCGTCGGGGGTAGAACCGGGGAGCTGTTTTTT. Amino acid sequence: CSVGGRTGELFF.

This chain joins TRBV3-1 and TRBJ2-7; D is perhaps TRBD1 or TRBD2 (5 bases each). The CDR3 is made up of 15 amino acids. V was trimmed by 4 bases and J by 2 bases, leaving 15 bases between them. Per the germline V gene, CDR1 is LGHDT and CDR2 is YNNKEL (reference sequence). CDR3 bases: TGTGCCAGCAGCCTCAGAGGGGCTTCAACCTACGAGCAGTACTTC. Its protein product is CASSLRGASTYEQYF.

At least ten counts were recorded for this clonotype. The chain uses TRBV5-1 and TRBJ2-7; D not resolved. The V end lost 2 bases, the J end lost 4 bases, and 13 bases lay between the germline ends. Germline loops: CDR1 SGHRS, CDR2 YFSETQ. The CDR3 is 14 amino acids. CDR3 DNA sequence: TGCGCCAGCAGCTTAAGTCCCGGGCAGTACGAGCAGTACGTC. Translating it yields CASSLSPGQYEQYV.

This clonotype occurred many times. CDR3 nucleotides: TGTGCCAGCAGCCGAGACGGGCAGAGAAATCAGCCCCAGCATTTT. Residues: CASSRDGQRNQPQHF. The chain couples TRBV7-2 to TRBJ1-5; no clear D gene. CDR3 length equals 15 residues. Germline loops: CDR1 SGHTA, CDR2 FQGNSA. V shed 5 bases and J shed 4 bases, with 15 bases lying between them.

This clonotype was seen a few times. The chain combines TRBV20-1 with TRBJ2-3; 8 nucleotides line up with TRBD1. The CDR3 is made up of 13 amino acids. Germline CDR1 is DFQATT and CDR2 is SNEGSKA (reference sequence). The V and J ends lost 6 bases and 4 bases, in that order; junction bases with no gene match: 6. The CDR3 DNA sequence: TGCAGTGCCTGGACAGGGCATTCAGATACGCAGTATTTT. Protein sequence: CSAWTGHSDTQYF.